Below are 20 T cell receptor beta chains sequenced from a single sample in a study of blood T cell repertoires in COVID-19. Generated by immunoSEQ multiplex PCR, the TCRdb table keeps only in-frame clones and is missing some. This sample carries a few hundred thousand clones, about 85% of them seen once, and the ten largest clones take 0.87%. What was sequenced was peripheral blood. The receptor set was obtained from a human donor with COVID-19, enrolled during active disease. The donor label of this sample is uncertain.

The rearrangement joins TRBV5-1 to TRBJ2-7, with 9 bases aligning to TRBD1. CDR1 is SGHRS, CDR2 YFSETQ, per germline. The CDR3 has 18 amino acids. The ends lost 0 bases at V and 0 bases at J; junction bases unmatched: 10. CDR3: CASSLGTGGARVSYEQYF. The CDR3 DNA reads TGCGCCAGCAGCTTGGGTACAGGGGGCGCCCGGGTCTCCTACGAGCAGTACTTC.

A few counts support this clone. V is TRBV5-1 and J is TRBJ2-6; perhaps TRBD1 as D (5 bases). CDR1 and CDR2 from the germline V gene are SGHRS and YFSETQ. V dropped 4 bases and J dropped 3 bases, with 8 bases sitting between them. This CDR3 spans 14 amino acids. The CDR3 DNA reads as TGCGCCAGCAGCCTAGGGGTTGGGGCCAACGTCCTGACTTTC. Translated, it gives CASSLGVGANVLTF. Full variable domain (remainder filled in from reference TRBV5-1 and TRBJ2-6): KAGVTQTPRYLIKTRGQQVTLSCSPISGHRSVSWYQQTPGQGLQFLFEYFSETQRNKGNFPGRFSGRQFSNSRSEMNVSTLELGDSALYLCASSLGVGANVLTFGAGSRLTVL.

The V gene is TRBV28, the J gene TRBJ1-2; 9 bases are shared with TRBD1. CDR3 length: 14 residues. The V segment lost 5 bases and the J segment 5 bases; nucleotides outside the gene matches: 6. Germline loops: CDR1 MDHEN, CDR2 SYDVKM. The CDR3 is CASSTGGALYGYTF. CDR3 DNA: TGTGCCAGCAGTACAGGGGGCGCGTTGTATGGCTACACCTTC.

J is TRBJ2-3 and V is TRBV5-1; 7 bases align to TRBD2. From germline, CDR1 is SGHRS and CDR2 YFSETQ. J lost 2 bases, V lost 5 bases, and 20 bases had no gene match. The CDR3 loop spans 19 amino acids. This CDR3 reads CASRFRPSGASNFTDTQYF. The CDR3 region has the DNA TGCGCCAGCAGGTTCAGACCTAGCGGAGCATCCAATTTCACAGATACGCAGTATTTT.

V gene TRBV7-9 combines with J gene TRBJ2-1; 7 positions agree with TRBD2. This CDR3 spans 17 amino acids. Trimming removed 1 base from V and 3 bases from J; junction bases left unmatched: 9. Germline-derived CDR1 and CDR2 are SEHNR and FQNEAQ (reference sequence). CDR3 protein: CASSLEGGLAGYNEQFF. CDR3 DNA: TGTGCCAGCAGCTTAGAGGGTGGGTTAGCGGGCTACAATGAGCAGTTCTTC.

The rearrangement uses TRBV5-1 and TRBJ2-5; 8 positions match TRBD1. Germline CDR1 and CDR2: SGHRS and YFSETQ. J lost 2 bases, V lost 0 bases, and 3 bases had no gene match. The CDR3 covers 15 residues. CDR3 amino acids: CASSLEDREQETQYF. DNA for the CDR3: TGCGCCAGCAGCTTGGAGGACAGGGAGCAAGAGACCCAGTACTTC.

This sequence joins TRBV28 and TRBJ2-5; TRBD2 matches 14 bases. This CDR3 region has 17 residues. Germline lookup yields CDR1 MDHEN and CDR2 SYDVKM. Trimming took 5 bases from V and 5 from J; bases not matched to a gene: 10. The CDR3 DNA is TGTGCCAGCAGTCCCGGGACTAGCGGGAGAAGTTGGGAGACCCAGTACTTC. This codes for CASSPGTSGRSWETQYF.

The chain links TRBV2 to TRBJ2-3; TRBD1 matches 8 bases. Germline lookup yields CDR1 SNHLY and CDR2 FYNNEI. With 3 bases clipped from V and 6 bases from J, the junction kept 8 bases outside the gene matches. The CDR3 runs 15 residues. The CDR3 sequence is CASSDLGRGRDTQYF. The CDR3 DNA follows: TGTGCCAGCAGTGATCTTGGCAGGGGGCGGGATACGCAGTATTTT.

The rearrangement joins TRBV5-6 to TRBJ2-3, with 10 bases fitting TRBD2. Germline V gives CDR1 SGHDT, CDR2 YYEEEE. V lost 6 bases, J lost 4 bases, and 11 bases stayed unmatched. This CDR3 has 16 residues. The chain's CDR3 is CASTFPTAGGPDTQYF. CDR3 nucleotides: TGTGCCAGCACCTTTCCCACAGCGGGAGGGCCAGATACGCAGTATTTT.

CDR3 coding DNA: TGTGCCAGCAGTTACTCGACCCGGACAGGAAACCAAGAGACCCAGTACTTC. This sequence encodes CASSYSTRTGNQETQYF. The V and J genes are TRBV6-2 or TRBV6-3 and TRBJ2-5; TRBD1 agrees at 7 bases. The germline CDR1 and CDR2 sequences are MNHEY and SVGEGT. V was pared by 0 bases and J by 0 bases, with 7 bases of the junction left unmatched. CDR3 size: 17 residues.

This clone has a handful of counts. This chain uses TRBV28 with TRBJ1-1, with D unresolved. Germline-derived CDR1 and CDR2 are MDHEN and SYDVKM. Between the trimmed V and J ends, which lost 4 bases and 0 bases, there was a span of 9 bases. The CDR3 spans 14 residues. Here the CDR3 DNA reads TGTGCCAGCAGTTCCCCCGCGATGAACACTGAAGCTTTCTTT. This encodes CASSSPAMNTEAFF.

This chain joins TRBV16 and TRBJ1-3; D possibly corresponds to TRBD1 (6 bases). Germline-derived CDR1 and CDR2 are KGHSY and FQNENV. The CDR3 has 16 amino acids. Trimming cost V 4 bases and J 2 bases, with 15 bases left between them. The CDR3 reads CASSRTGGGPGNTIYF. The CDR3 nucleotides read TGTGCCAGCAGCCGGACGGGAGGGGGACCTGGAAACACCATATATTTT.

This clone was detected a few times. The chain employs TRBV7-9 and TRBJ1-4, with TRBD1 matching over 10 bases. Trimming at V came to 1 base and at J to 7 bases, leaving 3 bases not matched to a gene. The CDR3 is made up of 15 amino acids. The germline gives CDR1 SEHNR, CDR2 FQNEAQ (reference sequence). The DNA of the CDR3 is TGTGCCAGCAGCTTAGTGGGACAGGGGTTTGAAAAACTGTTTTTT. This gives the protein CASSLVGQGFEKLFF.

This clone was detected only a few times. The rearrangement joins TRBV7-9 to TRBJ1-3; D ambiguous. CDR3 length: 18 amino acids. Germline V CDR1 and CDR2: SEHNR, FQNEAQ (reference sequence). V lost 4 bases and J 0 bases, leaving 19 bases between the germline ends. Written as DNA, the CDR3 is TGTGCCAGCAGCTCTAGGTCCACCCTTAAAAGCTCTGGAAACACCATATATTTT. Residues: CASSSRSTLKSSGNTIYF.

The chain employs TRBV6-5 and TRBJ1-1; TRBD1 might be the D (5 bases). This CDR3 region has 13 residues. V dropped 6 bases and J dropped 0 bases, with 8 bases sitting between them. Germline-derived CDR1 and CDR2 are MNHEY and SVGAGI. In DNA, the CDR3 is TGTGCCAGCAGGCCGACAGTGAACACTGAAGCTTTCTTT. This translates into CASRPTVNTEAFF.

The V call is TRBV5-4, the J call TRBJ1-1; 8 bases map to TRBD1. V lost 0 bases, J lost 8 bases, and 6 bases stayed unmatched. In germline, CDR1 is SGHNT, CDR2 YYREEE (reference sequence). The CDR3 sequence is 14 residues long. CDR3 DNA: TGTGCCAGCAGCTTGGGACAGGGGCGGGCCGAAGCTTTCTTT. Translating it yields CASSLGQGRAEAFF.

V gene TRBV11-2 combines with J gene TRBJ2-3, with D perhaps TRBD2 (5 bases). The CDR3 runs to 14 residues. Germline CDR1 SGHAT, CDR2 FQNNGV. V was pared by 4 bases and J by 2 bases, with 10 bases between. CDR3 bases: TGTGCCAGCAGCTGGGAGTGGTCCACAGATACGCAGTATTTT. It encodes CASSWEWSTDTQYF.

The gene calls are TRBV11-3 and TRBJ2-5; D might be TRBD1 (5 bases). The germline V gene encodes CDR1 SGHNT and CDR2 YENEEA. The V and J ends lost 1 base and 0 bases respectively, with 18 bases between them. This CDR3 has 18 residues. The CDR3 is CASSLGQGLKSYQETQYF. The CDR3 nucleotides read TGTGCCAGCAGCTTAGGCCAGGGCTTGAAATCGTACCAAGAGACCCAGTACTTC.

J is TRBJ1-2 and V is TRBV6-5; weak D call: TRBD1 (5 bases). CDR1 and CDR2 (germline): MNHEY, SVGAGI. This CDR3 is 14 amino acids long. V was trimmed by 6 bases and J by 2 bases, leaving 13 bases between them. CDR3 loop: CASRLRAGNYGYTF. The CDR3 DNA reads TGTGCCAGCAGGCTCAGAGCAGGGAACTATGGCTACACCTTC.

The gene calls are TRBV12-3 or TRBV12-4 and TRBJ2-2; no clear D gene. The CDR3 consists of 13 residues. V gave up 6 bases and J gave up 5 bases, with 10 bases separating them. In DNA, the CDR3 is TGTGCCAGCAGCTTGACGGAGACCGGGGAGCTGTTTTTT. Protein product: CASSLTETGELFF.